This T cell receptor beta chain originates from a study of PD-1 blockade in classical Hodgkin lymphoma. Study results and limitations: Patients newly diagnosed and complete responders had comparable baseline diversity.

The CDR3 covers 15 residues. Trimming removed 3 bases from V and 12 bases from J; junction bases left unmatched: 12. Per the germline V gene, CDR1 is SGHDT and CDR2 is YYEEEE. Only in-frame clones appear in the TCRdb table, and some are missing; sequencing was by immunoSEQ multiplex PCR. The sample holds 19,000 or so clones, 80% seen once. Time point: cycle 4 day 1 (C4D1), after around six weeks of nivolumab. With no exception, relapse followed autologous stem cell transplantation in all patients, and brentuximab vedotin exposure varied. Regarding this clone: What it binds is unknown.

The material sequenced was peripheral blood mononuclear cells (PBMCs), taken before the fourth cycle of nivolumab. This rearrangement joins TRBV5-6 to TRBJ1-4; 9 bases match TRBD1. The sequence was collected from a human donor with classical Hodgkin lymphoma. The CDR3 DNA sequence: TGTGCCAGCAGCTCGCCGGGACAGGGCTTTTCGGAACTGTTTTTT. Protein product: CASSSPGQGFSELFF.